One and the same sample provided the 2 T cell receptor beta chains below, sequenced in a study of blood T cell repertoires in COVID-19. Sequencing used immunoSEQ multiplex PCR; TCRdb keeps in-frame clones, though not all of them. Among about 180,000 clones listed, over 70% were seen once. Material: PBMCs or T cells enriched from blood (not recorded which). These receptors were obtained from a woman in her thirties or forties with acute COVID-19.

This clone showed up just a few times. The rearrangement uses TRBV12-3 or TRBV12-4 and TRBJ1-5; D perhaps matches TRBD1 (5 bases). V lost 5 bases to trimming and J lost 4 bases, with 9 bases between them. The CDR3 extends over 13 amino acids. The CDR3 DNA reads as TGTGCCAGCAGTGGAGGGGCGAATCAGCCCCAGCATTTT. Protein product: CASSGGANQPQHF.

Here the CDR3 DNA reads TGTGCCAGCAGCTTGGGGGGAGGGAGGAACGAGCAGTACTTC. Translating gives CASSLGGGRNEQYF. The chain is built from TRBV7-6 and TRBJ2-7; 7 positions match TRBD2. In germline, CDR1 is SGHVS, CDR2 FNYEAQ. V shed 3 bases and J 5 bases; nucleotides not matched to a gene: 7. The CDR3 consists of 14 residues.